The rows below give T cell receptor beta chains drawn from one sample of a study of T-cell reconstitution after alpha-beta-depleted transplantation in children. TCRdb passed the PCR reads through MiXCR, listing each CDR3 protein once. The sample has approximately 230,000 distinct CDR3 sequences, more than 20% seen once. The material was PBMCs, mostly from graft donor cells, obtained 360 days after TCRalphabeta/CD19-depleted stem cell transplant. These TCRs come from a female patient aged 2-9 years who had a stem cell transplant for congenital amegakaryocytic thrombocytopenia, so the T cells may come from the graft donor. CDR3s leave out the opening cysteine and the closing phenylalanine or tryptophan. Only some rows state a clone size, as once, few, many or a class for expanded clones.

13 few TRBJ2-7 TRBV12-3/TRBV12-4 ASSPGLASVYEQY
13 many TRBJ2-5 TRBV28 ASSFAGTGRETQY
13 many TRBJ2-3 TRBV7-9 ASSHTSLGTDTQY
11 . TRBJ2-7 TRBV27 ASSFRELFEQY
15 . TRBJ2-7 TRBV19 ASSPEIAGGTYNEQY
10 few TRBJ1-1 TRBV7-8 ASSFAGDEAF
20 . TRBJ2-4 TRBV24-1 ATSDRAFSGRLHLLAKNIQY
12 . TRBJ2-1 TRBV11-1 ASRQTLTDLEQF
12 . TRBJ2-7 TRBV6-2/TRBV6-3 ASSYRAPPSEQY
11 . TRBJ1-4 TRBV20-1 SASQGINEKLF
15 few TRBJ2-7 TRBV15 ATSRDMDRGRYYEQY
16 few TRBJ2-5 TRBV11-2 ASSLPPVGTGVQETQY
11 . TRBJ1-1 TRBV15 ATSRVGNTEAF
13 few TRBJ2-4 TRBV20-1 SAEGGGLAKNIQY
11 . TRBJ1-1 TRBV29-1 SVGGRVGTEAF
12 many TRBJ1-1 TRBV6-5 ASSWDSMNTEAF
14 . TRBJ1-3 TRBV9 ASSVGGLNSGNTIY
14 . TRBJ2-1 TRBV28 ASSPTTVRSYNEQF
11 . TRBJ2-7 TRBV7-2 ASSLVKRYEQY